The 11 T cell receptor beta chains in this list originate from one sample, sequenced in a study of graft-versus-host responses after intestinal transplantation. TCRdb's copy holds only in-frame clones and misses some; the assay was immunoSEQ multiplex PCR. This sample has fewer than 70,000 clones, with around 90% found just once. The source material was bone marrow, sampled around 720 days after intestinal transplantation. The receptors shown here come from a human patient who received an intestinal transplant, so some T cells may come from the graft donor.

This sequence joins TRBV5-1 and TRBJ1-1, with D tentatively TRBD1 (5 bases). The V end lost 0 bases, the J end lost 7 bases, and 13 bases lay between the germline ends. The CDR3 spans 14 residues. Germline V lookup: CDR1 SGHRS, CDR2 YFSETQ. The CDR3 nucleotides read TGCGCCAGCAGCTTGGGGGGCCCAGACTTTGAAGCTTTCTTT. This encodes CASSLGGPDFEAFF.

The chain is built from TRBV6-5 and TRBJ1-2, with a tentative D call TRBD1 (6 bases). The CDR3 totals 11 residues. CDR1 is MNHEY, CDR2 SVGAGI, per germline. The V and J ends lost 8 bases and 8 bases respectively, with 12 bases between them. This chain's CDR3 is CASSRGWGYTF. The CDR3 DNA reads as TGTGCCAGCTCTAGGGGGTGGGGCTACACCTTC.

V usage is TRBV10-3 and J usage is TRBJ2-5; a weak D match, TRBD1 (6 bases). V gave up 6 bases and J gave up 4 bases, with 12 bases separating them. Germline lookup yields CDR1 ENHRY and CDR2 SYGVKD. The CDR3 is 13 residues long. The CDR3 sequence: CAISDGTIETQYF. As DNA, the CDR3 is TGTGCCATCAGCGACGGGACAATAGAGACCCAGTACTTC.

V and J are TRBV6-5 and TRBJ2-7, with TRBD2 matching 11 bases. The CDR3 is 15 amino acids. The germline V gene encodes CDR1 MNHEY and CDR2 SVGAGI. With 5 bases clipped from V and 3 bases from J, the junction kept 6 bases outside the gene matches. The CDR3 spells CASSTPGTSGYEQYF. The CDR3 nucleotides are TGTGCCAGCAGTACTCCCGGGACTAGCGGCTACGAGCAGTACTTC.

This CDR3 reads CASSGSGEESNQPQHF. The CDR3 DNA reads TGTGCCAGCAGTGGCTCAGGGGAAGAGAGCAATCAGCCCCAGCATTTT. The chain joins TRBV2 to TRBJ1-5, with D possibly matching TRBD1 (6 bases). Germline V lookup: CDR1 SNHLY, CDR2 FYNNEI. The ends were cut back, 4 bases at V and 1 base at J, with 14 bases in the middle. This CDR3 has 16 residues.

The gene calls are TRBV4-1 and TRBJ2-1, with 8 bases identical to TRBD2. The trim removed 4 bases at V and 0 bases at J, leaving 2 bases unmatched. Germline loops: CDR1 MGHRA, CDR2 YSYEKL. There are 15 residues in the CDR3. CDR3 nucleotide sequence: TGCGCCAGCAGCCGAACTAGCGGCTCCTACAATGAGCAGTTCTTC. Translating gives CASSRTSGSYNEQFF.

The chain joins TRBV7-2 to TRBJ2-3; D remains unclear. CDR1 SGHTA and CDR2 FQGNSA come from the germline V gene. The CDR3 has 11 amino acids. V gave up 4 bases and J gave up 5 bases, with 4 bases separating them. The CDR3 region has the DNA TGTGCCAGCAGCTGGGGAGATACGCAGTATTTT. Residues: CASSWGDTQYF.

The CDR3 protein is CASSLAAGAEGYTF. The CDR3 nucleotides are TGCGCCAGCAGCTTGGCCGCAGGGGCAGAGGGCTACACCTTC. The chain couples TRBV5-1 to TRBJ1-2; D possibly corresponds to TRBD1 (6 bases). V lost 0 bases, J lost 8 bases, and 14 bases lay in between. The CDR3 totals 14 residues. Germline V gene data show CDR1 as SGHRS and CDR2 as YFSETQ. The entire variable domain, with the rest obtained from reference TRBV5-1 and TRBJ1-2, is as follows: KAGVTQTPRYLIKTRGQQVTLSCSPISGHRSVSWYQQTPGQGLQFLFEYFSETQRNKGNFPGRFSGRQFSNSRSEMNVSTLELGDSALYLCASSLAAGAEGYTFGSGTRLTVV.

The CDR3 reads CASSYEEGAAEQFF. The CDR3 nucleotides are TGTGCCAGCAGTTATGAGGAGGGGGCGGCTGAGCAGTTCTTC. The V call is TRBV6-5, the J call TRBJ2-1; D possibly corresponds to TRBD1 (7 bases). The V gene's germline CDR1 is MNHEY and CDR2 SVGAGI. CDR3 length equals 14 residues. V was shortened by 3 bases and J by 9 bases, with 15 bases between the two germline ends.

This clone was seen a single time. The rearrangement joins TRBV6-5 to TRBJ1-3; D may be TRBD1 (6 bases). The ends were cut back, 7 bases at V and 1 base at J, with 11 bases in the middle. CDR1 and CDR2 (germline): MNHEY, SVGAGI. The CDR3 runs 14 residues. CDR3 protein: CASTDRNSGNTIYF. CDR3 in DNA: TGTGCCAGCACCGACAGGAATTCTGGAAACACCATATATTTT.

The chain has TRBV19 and TRBJ2-7; tentatively, D is TRBD1 or TRBD2 (5 bases each). Germline CDR1 LNHDA, CDR2 SQIVND (reference sequence). This CDR3 spans 14 amino acids. Between the trimmed V and J ends, which lost 5 bases and 0 bases, there was a span of 11 bases. The CDR3 loop reads CASSAGTHSYEQYF. The CDR3 nucleotides read TGTGCCAGTAGTGCTGGGACGCACTCCTACGAGCAGTACTTC.